A single sample is the source of the 28 T cell receptor beta chains below, sequenced in a study of post-analysis software for immune sequencing data. No cognate antigen is known for these TCRs. Unique molecular identifiers had been added to the TCR beta cDNA libraries. TCRdb used MiXCR to reprocess the PCR reads, holding one entry per CDR3 protein. Here the sample spans about 810,000 distinct CDR3 sequences, about 57% being singletons. Broader study findings: Elevated frequency relative to controls characterized roughly five TRBV segments in patients, TRBV5-6, TRBV5-1 and TRBV20-1 among them.

Sequencing was carried out using blood. The receptors here all came from a girl aged 10 to 17 with multiple sclerosis.

The genes are TRBV20-1 and TRBJ1-1; maybe TRBD1 (5 bases). CDR1 and CDR2 from the germline V gene are DFQATT and SNEGSKA (reference sequence). This CDR3 has 14 amino acids. V was pared by 0 bases and J by 0 bases, with 8 bases between. This CDR3 is CSARDRDLNTEAFF. The CDR3, as DNA: TGCAGTGCTAGAGATCGGGACTTGAACACTGAAGCTTTCTTT.

This chain uses TRBV7-9 with TRBJ2-3; unclear D gene. The V end lost 4 bases, the J end lost 5 bases, and 7 bases lay between the germline ends. The germline CDR1 and CDR2 sequences are SEHNR and FQNEAQ (reference sequence). CDR3 length equals 12 residues. The CDR3, as DNA: TGTGCCAGCAGCTCTTCTAGAGATACGCAGTATTTT. This gives the protein CASSSSRDTQYF.

The chain recombines TRBV29-1 with TRBJ1-2; D gene ambiguous. This CDR3 spans 12 amino acids. Germline-derived CDR1 and CDR2 are SQVTM and ANQGSEA. V was shortened by 7 bases and J by 1 base, with 10 bases between the two germline ends. The CDR3 region has the DNA TGCAGCGCTGGTGGAGTTAACTATGGCTACACCTTC. Translating gives CSAGGVNYGYTF.

In its sample, this clonotype was seen once. CDR3 sequence (DNA): TGCAGTGCCGCACTAGCGGGGGGTAACGAGCAGTACTTC. Translation: CSAALAGGNEQYF. This chain joins TRBV20-1 and TRBJ2-7; 12 bases align to TRBD2. V shed 6 bases, J shed 5 bases, and the junction held 5 bases outside the gene matches. CDR1 is DFQATT and CDR2 is SNEGSKA in the germline V gene (reference sequence). This CDR3 spans 13 amino acids.

V and J are TRBV29-1 and TRBJ2-7, with D perhaps TRBD1 or TRBD2 (5 bases each). The CDR3 sequence is 12 residues long. Germline CDR1 is SQVTM and CDR2 is ANQGSEA. The V end lost 7 bases, the J end lost 3 bases, and 13 bases lay between the germline ends. This CDR3 reads CSGGDGFYEQYF. The CDR3 bases are TGCAGCGGAGGGGACGGATTCTACGAGCAGTACTTC.

DNA of the CDR3: TGTGCCAGCCAGACTAGCGGGAGTGTGGATACGCAGTATTTT. As protein: CASQTSGSVDTQYF. The chain is built from TRBV27 and TRBJ2-3; the match to TRBD2 covers 12 bases. The CDR3 spans 14 residues. With V trimmed by 8 bases and J by 6 bases, 6 bases remained unmatched. The germline gives CDR1 MNHEY, CDR2 SMNVEV (reference sequence).

The rearrangement joins TRBV4-1 to TRBJ2-4; either TRBD1 or TRBD2 may fit D (5 bases each). The CDR3 runs 13 residues. Germline V gives CDR1 MGHRA, CDR2 YSYEKL. Trimming took 5 bases from V and 5 from J, leaving 10 bases between them. The CDR3, as DNA: TGCGCCAGCAGCAGAGGGGCTGAAAACATTCAGTACTTC. It translates to CASSRGAENIQYF.

V usage is TRBV12-3 or TRBV12-4 and J usage is TRBJ2-7; maybe TRBD1 (6 bases). The CDR3 runs to 17 residues. Trimming took off 3 bases at V and 0 bases at J, with 18 bases between the two ends. The CDR3 here is CASSLDFWGQSSYEQYF. DNA of the CDR3: TGTGCCAGCAGTTTGGACTTTTGGGGGCAAAGCTCCTACGAGCAGTACTTC.

This clonotype showed up just a few times. The V gene is TRBV7-9, the J gene TRBJ1-2; D perhaps matches TRBD1 (5 bases). The V gene lost 2 bases and the J gene lost 8 bases, with 9 bases spanning the gap. Looked up from germline, CDR1 is SEHNR and CDR2 is FQNEAQ (reference sequence). The CDR3 contains 12 residues. The CDR3 here is CASSLFGDGYTF. The CDR3 DNA reads as TGTGCCAGCAGCTTATTCGGGGACGGCTACACCTTC.

This clonotype has only a few counts. This chain connects TRBV7-2 to TRBJ1-2; the D gene is possibly TRBD1 (6 bases). Trimming pared 5 bases from V and 4 bases from J, leaving 20 bases between. The CDR3 is 16 residues long. Germline CDR1 and CDR2: SGHTA and FQGNSA. CDR3 sequence reads: CASSPRAGDLIYGYTF. In DNA, the CDR3 is TGTGCCAGCAGCCCTCGGGCAGGGGACCTCATCTATGGCTACACCTTC. Full variable domain (outside the CDR3, taken from reference TRBV7-2 and TRBJ1-2): GAGVSQSPSNKVTEKGKDVELRCDPISGHTALYWYRQSLGQGLEFLIYFQGNSAPDKSGLPSDRFSAERTGGSVSTLTIQRTQQEDSAVYLCASSPRAGDLIYGYTFGSGTRLTVV.

This clonotype was seen a handful of times. The V gene is TRBV24-1, the J gene TRBJ2-1; D is undetermined. V was shortened by 0 bases and J by 9 bases, with 8 bases between the two germline ends. The CDR3 totals 13 residues. CDR1 is KGHDR, CDR2 SFDVKD, per germline. The CDR3 DNA reads TGTGCCACCAGTGATTTGGGGCTTAGTGAGCAGTTCTTC. Its protein is CATSDLGLSEQFF.

This chain joins TRBV10-3 and TRBJ2-7; 9 nucleotides line up with TRBD2. Trimming cost V 2 bases and J 2 bases; bases outside gene matches: 1. The germline CDR1 and CDR2 sequences are ENHRY and SYGVKD. The CDR3 is 14 amino acids. CDR3 sequence reads: CAISEAGGTYEQYF. The CDR3 region has the DNA TGTGCCATCAGTGAGGCGGGGGGGACCTACGAGCAGTACTTC.

The genes are TRBV7-8 and TRBJ2-7, with TRBD2 identical over 12 bases. Germline V gene sequence: CDR1 SGHVS, CDR2 FQNEAQ. The CDR3 consists of 15 residues. V lost 5 bases to trimming and J lost 9 bases; unmatched junction nucleotides: 11. CDR3 bases: TGTGCCAGCAGCCCCGGTTCTAGCGGGAGGGGTGGGCAGTACTTC. Translation: CASSPGSSGRGGQYF.

J is TRBJ2-7 and V is TRBV7-6; TRBD2 matches 13 bases. CDR1 SGHVS and CDR2 FNYEAQ come from the germline V gene. After removal of 2 bases from V and 7 bases from J, the junction contained 11 bases not matched to a gene. The CDR3 is 17 residues long. The CDR3: CASSLTNPGLAGTEQYF. The CDR3 nucleotides are TGTGCCAGCAGCTTAACCAACCCGGGACTAGCGGGGACAGAGCAGTACTTC.

This clonotype has more than one count but fewer than ten. The CDR3: CASSWAGQGFPETQYF. The CDR3 DNA follows: TGTGCCAGCAGTTGGGCGGGACAGGGGTTCCCAGAGACCCAGTACTTC. V is TRBV6-5 and J is TRBJ2-5; 10 nucleotides agree with TRBD1. The ends lost 4 bases at V and 4 bases at J; junction bases unmatched: 9. In germline, CDR1 is MNHEY, CDR2 SVGAGI. CDR3 size: 16 residues.

This chain links TRBV5-6 with TRBJ2-5, with 11 positions matching TRBD1. This CDR3 spans 14 amino acids. J gave up 11 bases and V 0 bases, and 6 bases lay outside the gene matches. Germline lookup yields CDR1 SGHDT and CDR2 YYEEEE. CDR3 sequence (DNA): TGTGCCAGCAGCTTGGGGACAGGGGGCTTAAGGCAGTACTTC. This sequence encodes CASSLGTGGLRQYF.

The chain carries TRBV29-1 and TRBJ1-2, with TRBD1 matching 7 bases. The V gene end was trimmed by 7 bases and the J gene end by 7 bases; junction bases not matched to a gene: 6. Germline V gives CDR1 SQVTM, CDR2 ANQGSEA. This CDR3 region has 11 residues. This CDR3 is CSARDSCGYTF. CDR3 bases: TGCAGCGCCCGGGACAGCTGTGGCTACACCTTC.

The J gene is TRBJ1-2, the V gene TRBV2; a possible D gene is TRBD1 (5 bases). The germline V gene has CDR1 SNHLY and CDR2 FYNNEI. The ends were cut back, 2 bases at V and 8 bases at J, with 18 bases in the middle. The CDR3 extends over 15 amino acids. This chain's CDR3 is CASSEHTGTPAGYTF. The CDR3 DNA sequence: TGTGCCAGCAGTGAACATACCGGGACCCCCGCAGGCTACACCTTC.

The chain has TRBV9 and TRBJ2-7; D unclear. The V gene's germline CDR1 is SGDLS and CDR2 YYNGEE. This CDR3 is 14 amino acids long. V lost 0 bases and J 10 bases, leaving 17 bases between the germline ends. The CDR3 coding sequence is TGTGCCAGCAGCGTAGGTACTGCAACCCGGGCCCAGTACTTC. Translation gives CASSVGTATRAQYF.

This clonotype has more than one count but fewer than ten. The chain uses TRBV29-1 and TRBJ1-2, with D maybe TRBD1 (6 bases). Trimming took 5 bases from V and 0 from J, leaving 10 bases between them. CDR1 and CDR2 (germline): SQVTM, ANQGSEA. The CDR3 is 13 amino acids. The CDR3 loop reads CSVTTGTNYGYTF. CDR3 bases: TGCAGCGTTACCACAGGGACTAACTATGGCTACACCTTC.

CDR3 nucleotide sequence: TGTGCCAGCTCACCGCCGGGGGCTCTAGCCAAAAACATTCAGTACTTC. This translates into CASSPPGALAKNIQYF. The chain has TRBV18 and TRBJ2-4; D may be TRBD1 or TRBD2 (6 bases each). Per germline, CDR1 KGHSH and CDR2 LQKENI. V was shortened by 3 bases and J by 0 bases, with 12 bases between the two germline ends. This CDR3 comprises 16 residues.

The chain couples TRBV5-4 to TRBJ1-1; D gene uncertain. Germline assignment: CDR1 SGHNT and CDR2 YYREEE (reference sequence). The CDR3 has 12 residues. V was clipped by 3 bases and J by 1 base, with 4 bases between them. CDR3: CASSSPNTEAFF. The CDR3, as DNA: TGTGCCAGCAGCTCCCCGAACACTGAAGCTTTCTTT.

This clonotype turned up a few times. The chain uses TRBV14 and TRBJ2-7; D may be TRBD1 (5 bases). Germline-derived CDR1 and CDR2 are SGHDN and FVKESK. With 3 bases removed from V and 2 bases from J, the gap between germline ends came to 11 bases. The CDR3 contains 14 residues. For the CDR3, the DNA is TGTGCCAGCAGCCACGTTTGGACACCCTACGAGCAGTACTTC. Protein sequence: CASSHVWTPYEQYF.

V usage is TRBV25-1 and J usage is TRBJ1-2, with a tentative D call TRBD1 (5 bases). This CDR3 has 12 residues. Germline CDR1 reads MGHDK; CDR2 reads SYGVNS. The V end lost 4 bases, the J end lost 8 bases, and 11 bases lay between the germline ends. CDR3: CASSGGDRGYTF. CDR3 coding DNA: TGTGCCAGCAGTGGAGGGGATCGCGGCTACACCTTC.

The chain joins TRBV6-1 to TRBJ1-1, with 7 bases lining up with TRBD1. In germline, CDR1 is MNHNS, CDR2 SASEGT. V lost 4 bases, J lost 1 base, and 3 bases stayed unmatched. The CDR3 covers 14 residues. In DNA form, the CDR3 reads TGTGCCAGCAGTGCCGACAGGGCGAACACTGAAGCTTTCTTT. This gives the protein CASSADRANTEAFF.

J is TRBJ2-1 and V is TRBV11-2; 9 bases agree with TRBD2. V shed 3 bases, J shed 6 bases, and the junction held 6 bases outside the gene matches. Germline V gene data show CDR1 as SGHAT and CDR2 as FQNNGV. This CDR3 spans 15 amino acids. The CDR3 sequence: CASSFGSSGVNEQFF. The CDR3 DNA follows: TGTGCCAGCAGCTTCGGTTCTAGCGGGGTCAATGAGCAGTTCTTC.

The V and J genes are TRBV20-1 and TRBJ1-1; unclear D gene. The CDR3 has 15 amino acids. Germline lookup yields CDR1 DFQATT and CDR2 SNEGSKA (reference sequence). The V and J ends lost 3 bases and 4 bases respectively, with 18 bases between them. CDR3 region: CSASPGPSLGTEAFF. In DNA, the CDR3 is TGCAGTGCTAGTCCGGGTCCGTCCCTGGGCACTGAAGCTTTCTTT.

This clonotype was seen more than once but under ten times. A much larger clone lies one base from this, so it may be a read error. This sequence joins TRBV20-1 and TRBJ1-2; D is undetermined. V lost 1 base to trimming and J lost 3 bases, with 3 bases between them. This CDR3 has 11 residues. Germline CDR1 reads DFQATT; CDR2 reads SNEGSKA (reference sequence). The CDR3 region has the DNA TGCAGTGCTAGAGTTGACTATGGCTACACCTTC. Protein product: CSARVDYGYTF.